This entry features one TCR beta chain sequence. Its antigen remains unknown. The data originate from a study of T cells after yellow fever vaccination. Study-level results: The study found a weaker secondary response that peaked faster, day 5 versus 15. Across the CD4 and CD8 compartments, a small share of clonotypes was present in both.

UMIs and a universal primer site were added when TCR cDNA was made by 5'RACE template switching. Using its own MiXCR run on the 5' RACE reads, TCRdb lists one record per CDR3 protein. Among about 350,000 distinct CDR3 sequences listed, roughly 12% were seen once. This CDR3 region has 14 residues. With V trimmed by 2 bases and J by 10 bases, 8 bases remained unmatched. Germline-derived CDR1 and CDR2 are ENHRY and SYGVKD. The material was PBMCs, obtained on the day of the first yellow fever vaccination. The receptor's source is a man aged 18 to 29 who received the YFV17D yellow fever vaccine. The chain links TRBV10-3 to TRBJ1-2, with 9 bases identical to TRBD1. The chain's CDR3 is CAISEGTGSDDYTF. The DNA of the CDR3 is TGTGCCATCAGTGAGGGGACAGGGTCTGACGACTACACCTTC.